This T cell receptor beta chain emerged from a study of early T cells in non-severe SARS-CoV-2 infection. Points from the study as a whole: There was a bias toward anti-spike CD8 responses in VDJdb matching, which missed private and CD4 specificities.

This clonotype was observed a handful of times. No antigen is known for it. CDR3 size: 12 residues. The V end lost 3 bases, the J end lost 5 bases, and 6 bases lay between the germline ends. Unique molecular identifiers were attached to individual cDNA molecules. One entry per CDR3 protein, called by TCRdb with MiXCR from the 5' RACE reads. This sample has about 60,000 distinct CDR3 sequences, with about 17% found just once. The specimen was whole blood, collected at baseline. This clonotype was sampled from an adult who was a healthcare worker with PCR-confirmed SARS-CoV-2 infection or an uninfected control (not recorded which). The chain is built from TRBV12-3 or TRBV12-4 and TRBJ2-3; D might be TRBD2 (6 bases). CDR3 residues: CASSFGGDTQYF. The CDR3 DNA is TGTGCCAGCAGTTTCGGGGGAGATACGCAGTATTTT.